Following are 32 T cell receptor beta chains from one sample sequenced in a study of cytomegalovirus exposure and HLA in healthy donors. Some clones are missing from TCRdb's copy, which holds only in-frame ones; the method was immunoSEQ multiplex PCR. The sample has 160,000 or so clones, roughly 91% seen once; the top ten hold almost 3%. Sequenced: PBMCs. The receptors were gathered from a young man in good health and CMV-seronegative.

The DNA for the CDR3 is TGCGCCAGCAAGTCGGGACAGAGCACAGATACGCAGTATTTT. It is translated as CASKSGQSTDTQYF. This chain uses TRBV4-1 with TRBJ2-3; 7 bases align to TRBD1. V lost 7 bases and J lost 0; bases outside the gene matches: 4. Germline CDR1 reads MGHRA; CDR2 reads YSYEKL. CDR3 length: 14 residues.

The chain has TRBV1 and TRBJ2-2; the tabulated D call, TRBD2, remains unverified against the DNA. TRBV1 is a pseudogene. This CDR3 has 20 amino acids. CDR3 protein: CTSSRPRLAGGLGNTGELFF. CDR3 in DNA: TGCACCAGCAGCCGCCCCAGACTAGCGGGGGGGCTAGGGAACACCGGGGAGCTGTTTTTT.

V usage is TRBV4-2 and J usage is TRBJ1-2, with TRBD1 matching over 8 bases. J lost 5 bases, V lost 4 bases, and 3 bases had no gene match. The CDR3 is 13 residues long. Germline V gene lookup returns CDR1 LGHNA and CDR2 YNFKEQ. CDR3 nucleotide sequence: TGTGCCAGCAGCCCGTACAGGGGGTATGGCTACACCTTC. Translated, it gives CASSPYRGYGYTF.

The rearrangement uses TRBV29-1 and TRBJ2-1, with TRBD1 as a possible D gene (5 bases). The CDR3 length is 13 residues. Germline CDR1 SQVTM, CDR2 ANQGSEA. The germline V and J ends were trimmed by 4 bases and 8 bases, with 15 bases remaining between them. The CDR3 loop reads CSVVGQGMDEQFF. The CDR3 bases are TGCAGCGTTGTTGGTCAGGGTATGGATGAGCAGTTCTTC.

The chain employs TRBV15 and TRBJ2-1; 10 nucleotides match TRBD2. Germline V lookup: CDR1 LNHNV, CDR2 YYDKDF (reference sequence). The junction had 10 bases not matched to a gene; V was cut back by 1 base and J by 7 bases. The CDR3 sequence is 17 residues long. The CDR3 spells CATSRGSTLAGVNEQFF. The DNA for the CDR3 is TGTGCCACCAGCAGAGGGTCAACGCTAGCGGGAGTAAATGAGCAGTTCTTC.

The sample holds one count of this clone. V gene TRBV4-1 combines with J gene TRBJ2-1; TRBD1 is a possible D gene (5 bases). The CDR3 is 13 amino acids. Germline CDR1 reads MGHRA; CDR2 reads YSYEKL. The V gene lost 2 bases and the J gene lost 6 bases, with 8 bases spanning the gap. CDR3 DNA sequence: TGCGCCAGCAGCCAAATCCAGGGCAATGAGCAGTTCTTC. Its translation is CASSQIQGNEQFF.

This clone has only one observation. The gene calls are TRBV6-5 and TRBJ1-5; 7 bases map to TRBD1. J was trimmed by 2 bases and V by 8 bases; bases with no gene match: 6. Germline V gives CDR1 MNHEY, CDR2 SVGAGI. This CDR3 is 14 amino acids long. CDR3 sequence: CASQGVSGNQPQHF. The CDR3 region has the DNA TGTGCCAGCCAGGGGGTCAGTGGCAATCAGCCCCAGCATTTT.

This clone was picked up one time. This rearrangement joins TRBV19 to TRBJ1-4, with a weak D call TRBD1 (5 bases). CDR3 length: 15 residues. The germline CDR1 and CDR2 sequences are LNHDA and SQIVND (reference sequence). Trimming took 5 bases from V and 3 from J, leaving 13 bases between them. The CDR3 spells CASSQGVEANEKLFF. The CDR3 coding sequence is TGTGCCAGTAGTCAAGGGGTTGAGGCTAATGAAAAACTGTTTTTT.

V usage is TRBV28 and J usage is TRBJ1-2; D unresolved. The germline V gene has CDR1 MDHEN and CDR2 SYDVKM. CDR3 length: 16 residues. V lost 7 bases and J lost 1, with 19 bases in between. The CDR3 sequence: CASTDERTGNNYGYTF. The CDR3 DNA reads TGTGCCAGCACCGACGAAAGGACGGGGAATAACTATGGCTACACCTTC.

J is TRBJ2-3 and V is TRBV10-2; 9 bases line up with TRBD2. CDR3 length: 17 residues. Germline CDR1 reads WSHSY; CDR2 reads SAAADI. J was trimmed by 3 bases and V by 2 bases; bases with no gene match: 9. The CDR3 loop reads CASSEVSGRRRTDTQYF. The CDR3 nucleotides read TGCGCCAGCAGTGAGGTTAGCGGGAGAAGGAGAACAGATACGCAGTATTTT.

In its sample, this clone was seen once. This chain joins TRBV19 and TRBJ2-2; the D is unclear. CDR1 LNHDA and CDR2 SQIVND come from the germline V gene (reference sequence). Trimming took 7 bases from V and 4 from J, leaving 10 bases between them. CDR3 length: 13 amino acids. For the CDR3, the DNA is TGTGCCAGTACCCCGTATTCCACCGGGGAGCTGTTTTTT. It is translated as CASTPYSTGELFF.

This chain uses TRBV14 with TRBJ2-4, with TRBD2 identical over 7 bases. Germline V CDR1 and CDR2: SGHDN, FVKESK. CDR3 length equals 16 residues. After removal of 1 base from V and 1 base from J, the junction contained 4 bases not matched to a gene. The CDR3 DNA is TGTGCCAGCAGCCAAGGTCCAGCGGGGGCCAAAAACATTCAGTACTTC. Amino acids: CASSQGPAGAKNIQYF.

The V and J genes are TRBV4-3 and TRBJ2-7, with 7 bases identical to TRBD2. Germline V gives CDR1 LGHNA, CDR2 YSLEER. Trimming removed 1 base from V and 1 base from J; junction bases left unmatched: 7. This CDR3 spans 16 amino acids. This CDR3 is CASSQGPPGLSYEQYF. DNA of the CDR3: TGCGCCAGCAGCCAAGGACCACCGGGACTATCCTACGAGCAGTACTTC.

The chain carries TRBV4-1 and TRBJ2-3; 11 nucleotides match TRBD2. From germline, CDR1 is MGHRA and CDR2 YSYEKL. This CDR3 is built from 17 residues. The J segment lost 4 bases and the V segment lost 0 bases, leaving 6 bases of the junction unmatched. CDR3 nucleotide sequence: TGCGCCAGCAGCCAAGATAGCGGGGGGGCCGGGGCAGATACGCAGTATTTT. It yields the protein CASSQDSGGAGADTQYF.

This clone was picked up a small number of times. V gene TRBV2 combines with J gene TRBJ1-5; 8 positions agree with TRBD1. V lost 4 bases, J lost 1 base, and 9 bases stayed unmatched. Germline V gene lookup returns CDR1 SNHLY and CDR2 FYNNEI. CDR3 length equals 17 residues. CDR3 in DNA: TGTGCCAGCAGTGTAGAGGACAGGGACTACAGCAATCAGCCCCAGCATTTT. This codes for CASSVEDRDYSNQPQHF.

The chain joins TRBV5-1 to TRBJ2-3, with TRBD2 matching 8 bases. Germline CDR1 SGHRS, CDR2 YFSETQ. After removal of 0 bases from V and 2 bases from J, the junction contained 5 bases not matched to a gene. This CDR3 comprises 16 residues. The CDR3 region is CASSLVLAGFTDTQYF. The CDR3 coding sequence is TGCGCCAGCAGCTTGGTATTAGCGGGATTCACAGATACGCAGTATTTT.

This clone was seen once. The V call is TRBV19, the J call TRBJ2-7; 9 positions match TRBD1. Germline assignment: CDR1 LNHDA and CDR2 SQIVND (reference sequence). J lost 6 bases, V lost 6 bases, and 6 bases had no gene match. This CDR3 is 13 amino acids long. CDR3 residues: CASSLNRGREQYF. In nucleotides, the CDR3 is TGTGCCAGTAGCCTCAACAGGGGGCGCGAGCAGTACTTC.

This clone has more than one count but fewer than ten. The CDR3 loop reads CASRNPAGFGELFF. As DNA, the CDR3 is TGTGCCAGCAGAAACCCGGCGGGTTTCGGGGAGCTGTTTTTT. The rearrangement uses TRBV6-5 and TRBJ2-2; possible D gene TRBD2, 5 bases. Germline V gene sequence: CDR1 MNHEY, CDR2 SVGAGI. The CDR3 length is 14 residues. Trimming pared 6 bases from V and 7 bases from J, leaving 15 bases between.

The chain couples TRBV10-3 to TRBJ2-1; the match to TRBD2 covers 11 bases. This CDR3 region has 15 residues. CDR1 is ENHRY and CDR2 is SYGVKD in the germline V gene. V lost 5 bases and J lost 7; bases outside the gene matches: 7. CDR3 sequence (DNA): TGTGCCATCAGTCTACTAGCGGGAGTAATGAATGAGCAGTTCTTC. It translates to CAISLLAGVMNEQFF.

The rearrangement joins TRBV7-6 to TRBJ2-7; D not certain. The germline V gene has CDR1 SGHVS and CDR2 FNYEAQ. This CDR3 is built from 13 residues. Trimming pared 3 bases from V and 0 bases from J, leaving 6 bases between. This CDR3 reads CASSLEFSYEQYF. Here the CDR3 DNA reads TGTGCCAGCAGCTTGGAGTTCTCCTACGAGCAGTACTTC.

V is TRBV28 and J is TRBJ1-5, with a tentative D call TRBD1 (5 bases). Germline assignment: CDR1 MDHEN and CDR2 SYDVKM. The CDR3 spans 14 residues. V shed 5 bases and J shed 6 bases, with 14 bases lying between them. The CDR3 region has the DNA TGTGCCAGCAGTCTACCCGGGAGGGGTCAGCCCCAGCATTTT. Translation: CASSLPGRGQPQHF.

The rearrangement joins TRBV10-3 to TRBJ1-1; no reliable D call. The V gene's germline CDR1 is ENHRY and CDR2 SYGVKD. The germline V and J ends were trimmed by 3 bases and 4 bases, with 12 bases remaining between them. This CDR3 is 14 amino acids long. Here the CDR3 reads CAISDRGGGTEAFF. DNA for the CDR3: TGTGCCATCAGTGACCGGGGAGGTGGCACTGAAGCTTTCTTT.

This clone showed up just once. J is TRBJ2-1 and V is TRBV10-3; 10 bases agree with TRBD2. V lost 11 bases, J lost 5 bases, and 9 bases stayed unmatched. The CDR3 has 14 residues. Germline values: CDR1 ENHRY, CDR2 SYGVKD. The CDR3 loop is CAVAAGGLNNEQFF. Written as DNA, the CDR3 is TGTGCCGTTGCAGCGGGAGGGCTTAACAATGAGCAGTTCTTC.

The J gene is TRBJ2-1, the V gene TRBV19; D might be TRBD2 (7 bases). There are 13 residues in the CDR3. V was cut by 7 bases and J by 3 bases, with 10 bases left in between. Per the germline V gene, CDR1 is LNHDA and CDR2 is SQIVND (reference sequence). Here the CDR3 DNA reads TGTGCCAGTACGAGGGGGGGCTACAATGAGCAGTTCTTC. Translating it yields CASTRGGYNEQFF.

The chain employs TRBV29-1 and TRBJ1-4; no firm D call. The V end lost 6 bases, the J end lost 11 bases, and 19 bases lay between the germline ends. CDR1 is SQVTM and CDR2 is ANQGSEA in the germline V gene. The length of the CDR3 is 13 residues. CDR3 protein: CSVKGVLKEKLFF. The CDR3 region has the DNA TGCAGCGTGAAAGGCGTGTTAAAGGAGAAACTGTTTTTT.

The chain carries TRBV6-6 and TRBJ2-7, with TRBD2 matching 7 bases. The CDR3 is 14 residues long. J lost 3 bases, V lost 1 base, and 3 bases had no gene match. Per germline, CDR1 MNHNY and CDR2 SVGAGI (reference sequence). CDR3 residues: CASSYWEGGYEQYF. In DNA, the CDR3 is TGTGCCAGCAGTTACTGGGAGGGAGGCTACGAGCAGTACTTC.

The V gene is TRBV6-1, the J gene TRBJ2-3; 8 bases agree with TRBD2. The germline V gene encodes CDR1 MNHNS and CDR2 SASEGT. V was pared by 3 bases and J by 3 bases, with 8 bases of the junction left unmatched. CDR3 length: 16 amino acids. CDR3 protein: CASSDNSGALTDTQYF. In nucleotides, the CDR3 is TGTGCCAGCAGTGATAATAGCGGGGCCCTAACAGATACGCAGTATTTT.

This chain connects TRBV19 to TRBJ2-3, with a tentative D call TRBD2 (7 bases). CDR1 LNHDA and CDR2 SQIVND come from the germline V gene (reference sequence). The CDR3 length is 14 residues. V lost 6 bases, J lost 4 bases, and 14 bases lay in between. CDR3 DNA: TGTGCCAGTAGAGTCCGGGGGGCTGCAGATACGCAGTATTTT. Translated, it gives CASRVRGAADTQYF.

The chain couples TRBV5-1 to TRBJ2-7; perhaps TRBD2 as D (6 bases). The CDR3 covers 12 residues. CDR1 is SGHRS, CDR2 YFSETQ, per germline. Trimming pared 9 bases from V and 1 base from J, leaving 11 bases between. CDR3 amino acids: CATGGDSYEQYF. CDR3 coding DNA: TGCGCCACCGGCGGGGATTCCTACGAGCAGTACTTC.

The chain has TRBV7-2 and TRBJ2-1; 8 bases fit TRBD2. The J segment lost 2 bases and the V segment lost 4 bases, leaving 7 bases of the junction unmatched. The CDR3 sequence is 16 residues long. Germline-derived CDR1 and CDR2 are SGHTA and FQGNSA. CDR3 DNA sequence: TGTGCCAGCAGCTCCATAGCGGGATCGACCTACAATGAGCAGTTCTTC. Protein product: CASSSIAGSTYNEQFF.

V is TRBV28 and J is TRBJ2-1, with TRBD1 matching over 9 bases. Germline V gene sequence: CDR1 MDHEN, CDR2 SYDVKM. CDR3 size: 17 residues. The J segment lost 2 bases and the V segment lost 6 bases, leaving 11 bases of the junction unmatched. CDR3 sequence reads: CASRLGTGGLTYNEQFF. CDR3 nucleotide sequence: TGTGCCAGCAGATTGGGAACAGGGGGCTTGACCTACAATGAGCAGTTCTTC.

The genes are TRBV29-1 and TRBJ2-7; the D gene is possibly TRBD2 (7 bases). Looked up from germline, CDR1 is SQVTM and CDR2 is ANQGSEA. The CDR3 is made up of 13 amino acids. Between the trimmed V and J ends, which lost 0 bases and 6 bases, there was a span of 12 bases. Here the CDR3 DNA reads TGCAGCGTTGAAGAGAGGGAGGGGGGCGAGCAGTACGTC. It encodes CSVEEREGGEQYV.